What follows describes a single T cell receptor (beta chain). Its cognate antigen is unknown. These data originate in a study of shared clonotypes between healthy human individuals. Findings and caveats of the study: Clonotypes shared by all four sorted-subset donors had higher generation probabilities than non-shared clonotypes.

The assay ran at deep level. TCRdb keeps only in-frame clones here, not all; method: immunoSEQ multiplex PCR. The sample lists about 380,000 clones; 96% were seen once. Trimming took 6 bases from V and 0 from J, leaving 9 bases between them. Per the germline V gene, CDR1 is MNHNS and CDR2 is SASEGT. The CDR3 covers 13 residues. The chain has TRBV6-1 and TRBJ2-7; TRBD2 might be the D (5 bases). This clonotype was obtained from a man aged 25-45 years in good health. Sequenced sample: memory CD8+ T cells sorted from blood. Subset meaning: CD45RO+ cells pooled with CCR7-negative TemRA cells. CDR3 protein: CASSIASSYEQYF. CDR3 bases: TGTGCCAGCAGCATAGCGAGCTCCTACGAGCAGTACTTC.